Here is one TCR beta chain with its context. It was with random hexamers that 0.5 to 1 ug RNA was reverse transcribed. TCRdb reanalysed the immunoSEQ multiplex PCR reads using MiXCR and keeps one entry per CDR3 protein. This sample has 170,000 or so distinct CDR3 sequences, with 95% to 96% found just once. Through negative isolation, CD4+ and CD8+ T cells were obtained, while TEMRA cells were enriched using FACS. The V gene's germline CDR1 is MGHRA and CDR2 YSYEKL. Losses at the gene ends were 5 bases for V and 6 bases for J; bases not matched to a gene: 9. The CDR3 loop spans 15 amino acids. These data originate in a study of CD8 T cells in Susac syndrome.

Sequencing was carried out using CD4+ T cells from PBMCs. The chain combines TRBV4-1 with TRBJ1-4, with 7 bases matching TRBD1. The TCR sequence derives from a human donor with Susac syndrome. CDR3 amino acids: CASSSPGQKDEKLFF. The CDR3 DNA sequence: TGCGCCAGCAGCTCACCGGGACAGAAGGATGAAAAACTGTTTTTT.